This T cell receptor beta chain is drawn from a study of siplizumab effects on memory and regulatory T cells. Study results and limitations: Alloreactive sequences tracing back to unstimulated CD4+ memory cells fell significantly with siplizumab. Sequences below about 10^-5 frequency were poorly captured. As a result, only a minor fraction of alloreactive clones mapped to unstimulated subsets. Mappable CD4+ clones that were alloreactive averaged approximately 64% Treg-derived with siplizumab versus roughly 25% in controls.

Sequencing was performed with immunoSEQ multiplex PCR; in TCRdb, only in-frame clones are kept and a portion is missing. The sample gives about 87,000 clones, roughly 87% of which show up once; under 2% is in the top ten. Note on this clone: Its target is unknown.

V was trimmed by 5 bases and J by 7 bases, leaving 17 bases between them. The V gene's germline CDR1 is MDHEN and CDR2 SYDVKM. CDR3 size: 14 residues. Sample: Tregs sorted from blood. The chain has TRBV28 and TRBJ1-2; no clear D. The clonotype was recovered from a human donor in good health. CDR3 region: CASSLVEGSGGYTF. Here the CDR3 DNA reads TGTGCCAGCAGTCTCGTCGAGGGTAGTGGTGGCTACACCTTC.